This T cell receptor (beta chain) was recorded in a study of shared clonotypes between healthy human individuals. Study-wide context: Per donor, CD8 memory used one plate, CD8 naive used two, CD4 memory used three and CD4 naive used three.

Naive CD8 isolation took CD45RO-negative cells positively selected for CCR7 and excluded terminally differentiated effector memory CD45RA+ cells. There were no recent acute infections or vaccinations among the donors, who were healthy HIV-negative adults. Sorted-subset replicate PCRs used 200 ng DNA, around 31,000 T cell genomes. Per the original methods: Filtering was not the same, since immunoSEQ gave junction-only sequences without quality scores. The table came from immunoSEQ multiplex PCR; TCRdb's copy has only in-frame clones and leaves some out. The DNA gave D and trimming, while V, J and clone size come from that table. The data hold some 2 million clones, with approximately 94% observed a single time. Source material: naive CD8+ T cells sorted from blood. This TCR came from a man in his late teens or twenties in good health.

The CDR3 spells CASSQVSGQTNEKLFF. For the CDR3, the DNA is TGCGCCAGCAGCCAGGTCTCCGGGCAAACTAATGAAAAACTGTTTTTT. The rearrangement joins TRBV4-1 to TRBJ1-4, with D uncertain. From germline, CDR1 is MGHRA and CDR2 YSYEKL. V was trimmed by 3 bases and J by 1 base, leaving 12 bases between them. CDR3 length: 16 amino acids.